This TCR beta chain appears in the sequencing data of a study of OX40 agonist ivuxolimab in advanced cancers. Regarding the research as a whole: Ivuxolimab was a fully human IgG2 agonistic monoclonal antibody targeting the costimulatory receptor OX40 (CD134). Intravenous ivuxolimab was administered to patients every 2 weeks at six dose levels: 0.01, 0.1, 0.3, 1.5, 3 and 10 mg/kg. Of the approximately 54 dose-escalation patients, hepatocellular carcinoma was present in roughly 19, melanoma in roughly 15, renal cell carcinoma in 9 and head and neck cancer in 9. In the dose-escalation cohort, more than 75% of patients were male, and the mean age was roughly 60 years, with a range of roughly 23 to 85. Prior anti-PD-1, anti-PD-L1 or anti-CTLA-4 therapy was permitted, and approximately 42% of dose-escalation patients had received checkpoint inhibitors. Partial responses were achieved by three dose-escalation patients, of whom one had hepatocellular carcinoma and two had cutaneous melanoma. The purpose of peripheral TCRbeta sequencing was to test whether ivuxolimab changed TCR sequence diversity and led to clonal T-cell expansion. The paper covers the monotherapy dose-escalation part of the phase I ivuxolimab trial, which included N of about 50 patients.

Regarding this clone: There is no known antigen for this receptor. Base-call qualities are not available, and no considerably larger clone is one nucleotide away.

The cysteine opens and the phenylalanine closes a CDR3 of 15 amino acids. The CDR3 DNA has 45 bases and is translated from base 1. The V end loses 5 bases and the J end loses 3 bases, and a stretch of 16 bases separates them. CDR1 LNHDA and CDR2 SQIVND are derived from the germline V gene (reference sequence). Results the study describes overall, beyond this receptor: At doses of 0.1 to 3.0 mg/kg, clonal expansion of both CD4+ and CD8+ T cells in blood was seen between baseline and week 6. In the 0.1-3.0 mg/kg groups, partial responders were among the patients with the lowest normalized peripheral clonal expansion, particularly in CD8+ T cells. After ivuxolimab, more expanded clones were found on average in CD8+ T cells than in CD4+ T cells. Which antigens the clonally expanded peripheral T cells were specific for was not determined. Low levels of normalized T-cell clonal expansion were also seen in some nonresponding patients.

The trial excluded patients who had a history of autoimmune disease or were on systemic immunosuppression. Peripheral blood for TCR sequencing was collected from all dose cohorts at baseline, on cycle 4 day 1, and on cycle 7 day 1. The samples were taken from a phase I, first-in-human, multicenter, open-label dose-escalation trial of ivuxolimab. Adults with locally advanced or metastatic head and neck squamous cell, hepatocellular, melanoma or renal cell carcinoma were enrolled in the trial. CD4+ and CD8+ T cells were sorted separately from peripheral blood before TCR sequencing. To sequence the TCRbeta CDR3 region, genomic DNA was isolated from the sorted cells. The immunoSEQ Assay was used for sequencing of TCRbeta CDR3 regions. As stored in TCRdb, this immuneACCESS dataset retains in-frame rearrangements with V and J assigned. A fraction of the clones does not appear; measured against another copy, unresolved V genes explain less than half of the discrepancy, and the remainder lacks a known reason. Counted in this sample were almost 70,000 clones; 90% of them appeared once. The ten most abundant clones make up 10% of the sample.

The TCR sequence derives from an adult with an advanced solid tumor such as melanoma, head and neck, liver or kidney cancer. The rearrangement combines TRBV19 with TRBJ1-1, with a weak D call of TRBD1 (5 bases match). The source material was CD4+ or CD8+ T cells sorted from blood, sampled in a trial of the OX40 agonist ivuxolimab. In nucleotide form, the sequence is TGTGCCAGTAGTCCTATAGGGACGGTATACACTGAAGCTTTCTTT. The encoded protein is CASSPIGTVYTEAFF. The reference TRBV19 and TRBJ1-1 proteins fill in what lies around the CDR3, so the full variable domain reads DGGITQSPKYLFRKEGQNVTLSCEQNLNHDAMYWYRQDPGQGLRLIYYSQIVNDFQKGDIAEGYSVSREKKESFPLTVTSAQKNPTAFYLCASSPIGTVYTEAFFGQGTRLTVV.